This T cell receptor beta chain was documented in a study of T and B cells in COVID-19 patients. Study-level background: Most of the 20 active-infection patients had comorbidities associated with unfavorable COVID-19 outcome.

BIOMED2 TRB-A/B primer pools were used in multiplex TRB PCR. TCRdb analysed the multiplex PCR reads with MiXCR anew, one entry per CDR3 protein. The top ten hold roughly 2.1% of the sample, which has roughly 21,000 distinct CDR3 sequences, approximately 30% seen once. This clonotype was counted between two and nine times. Its matching antigen is unknown. CDR3 size: 17 residues. Trimming cost V 5 bases and J 1 base; bases outside gene matches: 7. CDR1 and CDR2 (germline): MNHEY, SMNVEV (reference sequence). Blood genomic DNA input for TRB amplification was about 240-550 ng. General observations from the study: In COVID-19 patients, T cell receptor beta variable and joining gene use was reportedly strongly skewed. Few blood samples existed from mildly ill patients during symptoms or early in severe cases. At recovery TRB diversity and richness exceeded healthy donors, after highly clonal active COVID-19 repertoires.

The source of this sequence is a human donor who had recovered from COVID-19. Sequencing was carried out using blood. The gene calls are TRBV27 and TRBJ2-1; 11 bases agree with TRBD2. The CDR3 DNA reads as TGTGCCAGCAGTCGCAAACTAGCGGGGGTGTCCTACAATGAGCAGTTCTTC. Encoded protein: CASSRKLAGVSYNEQFF.